The table lists the clone carrying this T cell receptor (beta chain) with many counts. The CDR3 loop spans 16 amino acids. CDR1 is DFQATT and CDR2 is SNEGSKA in the germline V gene (reference sequence). The ends lost 6 bases at V and 3 bases at J; junction bases unmatched: 10. This sample was taken from a study of T-cell reconstitution after alpha-beta-depleted transplantation in children. Preparation of the TCRbeta library used unique molecular identifiers. A single record per CDR3 protein comes from TCRdb applying MiXCR to the PCR reads. The table lists a few hundred thousand distinct CDR3 sequences, roughly 9% of them singletons.

The sequence came from a human donor who donated a stem cell graft to a child with acute lymphoblastic leukemia. Specimen: PBMCs from the stem cell graft donor, collected from the stem cell graft. The V gene is TRBV20-1, the J gene TRBJ2-3; 12 bases match TRBD2. The CDR3 sequence is CSARPTTSGGTDTQYF. The CDR3 DNA reads as TGCAGTGCCAGACCCACGACTAGCGGGGGTACAGATACGCAGTATTTT.